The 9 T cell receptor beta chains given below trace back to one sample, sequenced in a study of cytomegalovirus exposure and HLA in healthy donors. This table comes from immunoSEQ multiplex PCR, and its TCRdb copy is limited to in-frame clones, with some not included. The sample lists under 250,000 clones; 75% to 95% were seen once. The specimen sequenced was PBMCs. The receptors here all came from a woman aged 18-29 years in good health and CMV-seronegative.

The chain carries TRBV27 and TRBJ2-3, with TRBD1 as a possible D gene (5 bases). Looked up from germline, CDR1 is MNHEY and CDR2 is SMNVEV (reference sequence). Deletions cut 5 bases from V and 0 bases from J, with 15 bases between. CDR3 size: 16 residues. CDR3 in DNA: TGTGCCAGCAGTAGACTTACAGGCCCCAGCACAGATACGCAGTATTTT. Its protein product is CASSRLTGPSTDTQYF.

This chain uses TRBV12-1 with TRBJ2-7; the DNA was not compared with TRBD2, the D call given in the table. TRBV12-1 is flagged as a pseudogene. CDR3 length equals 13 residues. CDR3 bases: TGTGCCAGCAGCTTTGCCTCTACTAGCGAGCAGTACTTC. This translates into CASSFASTSEQYF.

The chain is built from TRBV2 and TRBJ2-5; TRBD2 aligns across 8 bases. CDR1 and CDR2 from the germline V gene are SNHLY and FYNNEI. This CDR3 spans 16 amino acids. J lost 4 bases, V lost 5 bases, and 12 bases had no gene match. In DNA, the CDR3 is TGTGCCAGCAGTCTGGGTAACGGGAGGGCCGCAGAGACCCAGTACTTC. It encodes CASSLGNGRAAETQYF.

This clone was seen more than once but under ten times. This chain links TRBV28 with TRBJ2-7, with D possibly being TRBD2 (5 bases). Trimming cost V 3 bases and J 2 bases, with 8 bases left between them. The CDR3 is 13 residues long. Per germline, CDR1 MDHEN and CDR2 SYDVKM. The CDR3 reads CASSLTITYEQYF. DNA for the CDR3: TGTGCCAGCAGTTTGACTATCACCTACGAGCAGTACTTC.

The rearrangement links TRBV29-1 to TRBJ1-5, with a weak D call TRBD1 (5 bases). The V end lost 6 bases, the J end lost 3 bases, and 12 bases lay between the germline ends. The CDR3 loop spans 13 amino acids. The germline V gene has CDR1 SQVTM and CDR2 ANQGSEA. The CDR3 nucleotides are TGCAGCGTCCGTGGGGGGTACAATCAGCCCCAGCATTTT. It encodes CSVRGGYNQPQHF.

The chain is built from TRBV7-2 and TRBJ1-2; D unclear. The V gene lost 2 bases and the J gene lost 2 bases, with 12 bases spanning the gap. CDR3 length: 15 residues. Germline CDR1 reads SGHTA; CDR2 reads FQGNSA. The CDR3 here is CASSLTTGGNYGYTF. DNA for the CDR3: TGTGCCAGCAGCTTAACAACCGGCGGGAACTATGGCTACACCTTC.

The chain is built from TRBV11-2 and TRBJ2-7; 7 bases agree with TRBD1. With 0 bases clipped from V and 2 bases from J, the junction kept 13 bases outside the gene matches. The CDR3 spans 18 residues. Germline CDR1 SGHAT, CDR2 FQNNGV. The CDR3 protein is CASSLEIGMTGLTYEQYF. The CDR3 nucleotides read TGTGCCAGCAGCTTAGAAATAGGTATGACAGGGTTAACCTACGAGCAGTACTTC. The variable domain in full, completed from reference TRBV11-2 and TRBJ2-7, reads EAGVAQSPRYKIIEKRQSVAFWCNPISGHATLYWYQQILGQGPKLLIQFQNNGVVDDSQLPKDRFSAERLKGVDSTLKIQPAKLEDSAVYLCASSLEIGMTGLTYEQYFGPGTRLTVT.

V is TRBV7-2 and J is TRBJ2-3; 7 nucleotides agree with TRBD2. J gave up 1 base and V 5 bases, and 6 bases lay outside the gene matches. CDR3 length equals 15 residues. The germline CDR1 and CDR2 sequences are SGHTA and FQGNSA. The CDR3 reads CASSPPTSGTDTQYF. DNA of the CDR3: TGTGCCAGCAGCCCCCCCACTAGCGGCACAGATACGCAGTATTTT. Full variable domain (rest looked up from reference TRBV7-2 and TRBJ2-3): GAGVSQSPSNKVTEKGKDVELRCDPISGHTALYWYRQSLGQGLEFLIYFQGNSAPDKSGLPSDRFSAERTGGSVSTLTIQRTQQEDSAVYLCASSPPTSGTDTQYFGPGTRLTVL.

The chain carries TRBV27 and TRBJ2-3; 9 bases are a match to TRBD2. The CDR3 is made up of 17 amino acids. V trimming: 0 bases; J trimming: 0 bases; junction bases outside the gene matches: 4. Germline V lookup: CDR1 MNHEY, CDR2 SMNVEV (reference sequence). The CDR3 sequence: CASSLSLAGISTDTQYF. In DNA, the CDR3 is TGTGCCAGCAGTTTATCACTAGCGGGCATTAGCACAGATACGCAGTATTTT.